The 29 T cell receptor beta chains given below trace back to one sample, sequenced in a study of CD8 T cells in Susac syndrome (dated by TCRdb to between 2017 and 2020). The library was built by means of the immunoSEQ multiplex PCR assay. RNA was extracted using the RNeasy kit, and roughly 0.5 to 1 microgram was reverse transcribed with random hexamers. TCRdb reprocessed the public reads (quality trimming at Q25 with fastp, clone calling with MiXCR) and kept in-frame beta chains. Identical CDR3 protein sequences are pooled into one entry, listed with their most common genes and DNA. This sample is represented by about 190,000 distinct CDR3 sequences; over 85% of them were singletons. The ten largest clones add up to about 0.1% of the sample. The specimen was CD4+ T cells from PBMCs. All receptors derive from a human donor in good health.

The CDR3 DNA is TGTGCCAGCAGCCCCGACCTGGGCTATGGCTACACCTTC. Translating gives CASSPDLGYGYTF. J is TRBJ1-2 and V is TRBV7-2; D not certain. Germline V gives CDR1 SGHTA, CDR2 FQGNSA. The CDR3 runs 13 residues. Trimming took 5 bases from V and 4 from J, leaving 11 bases between them.

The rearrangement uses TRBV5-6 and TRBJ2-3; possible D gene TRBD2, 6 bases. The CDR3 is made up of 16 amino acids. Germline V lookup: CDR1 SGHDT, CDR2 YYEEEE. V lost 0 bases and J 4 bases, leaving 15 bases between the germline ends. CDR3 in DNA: TGTGCCAGCAGCTTGGAGCCAGCCGGAGGGGCAGATACGCAGTATTTT. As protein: CASSLEPAGGADTQYF.

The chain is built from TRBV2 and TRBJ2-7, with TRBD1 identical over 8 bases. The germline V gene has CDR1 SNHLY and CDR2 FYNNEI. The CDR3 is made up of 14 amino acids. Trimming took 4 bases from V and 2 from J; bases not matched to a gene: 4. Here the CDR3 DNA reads TGTGCCAGCAGTGTGGCAGGGGGCACCTACGAGCAGTACGTC. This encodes CASSVAGGTYEQYV.

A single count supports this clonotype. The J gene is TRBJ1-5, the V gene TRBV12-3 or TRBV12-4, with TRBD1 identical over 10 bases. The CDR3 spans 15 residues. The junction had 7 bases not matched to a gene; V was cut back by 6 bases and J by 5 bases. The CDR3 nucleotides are TGTGCCAGCAGCCTTACGGGGACAGGGGATCAGCCCCAGCATTTT. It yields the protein CASSLTGTGDQPQHF.

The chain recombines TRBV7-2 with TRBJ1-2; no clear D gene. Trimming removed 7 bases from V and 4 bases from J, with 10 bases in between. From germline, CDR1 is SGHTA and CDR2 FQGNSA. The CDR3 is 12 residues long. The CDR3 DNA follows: TGTGCCAGCACTGCAGGTGTCTATGGCTACACCTTC. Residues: CASTAGVYGYTF. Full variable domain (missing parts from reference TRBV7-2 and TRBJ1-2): GAGVSQSPSNKVTEKGKDVELRCDPISGHTALYWYRQSLGQGLEFLIYFQGNSAPDKSGLPSDRFSAERTGGSVSTLTIQRTQQEDSAVYLCASTAGVYGYTFGSGTRLTVV.

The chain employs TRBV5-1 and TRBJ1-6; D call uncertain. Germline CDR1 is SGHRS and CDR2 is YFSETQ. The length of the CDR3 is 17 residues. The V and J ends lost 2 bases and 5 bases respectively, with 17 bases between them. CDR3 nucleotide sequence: TGCGCCAGCAGCTTTGGAGGGCGGATTACGGATAATTCACCCCTCCACTTT. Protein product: CASSFGGRITDNSPLHF.

The CDR3: CAIRGQGAYNEQFF. CDR3 DNA sequence: TGTGCCATCAGGGGACAGGGGGCCTACAATGAGCAGTTCTTC. The chain has TRBV10-3 and TRBJ2-1; TRBD1 agrees at 11 bases. With V trimmed by 6 bases and J by 2 bases, 0 bases remained unmatched. Germline CDR1 ENHRY, CDR2 SYGVKD. The CDR3 extends over 14 amino acids.

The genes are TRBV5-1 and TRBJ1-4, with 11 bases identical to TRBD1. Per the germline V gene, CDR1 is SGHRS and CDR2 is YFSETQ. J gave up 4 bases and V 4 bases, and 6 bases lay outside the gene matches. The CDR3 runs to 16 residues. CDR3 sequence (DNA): TGCGCCAGCAGCCAGCAGGGACAGGGGGTTAATGAAAAACTGTTTTTT. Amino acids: CASSQQGQGVNEKLFF.

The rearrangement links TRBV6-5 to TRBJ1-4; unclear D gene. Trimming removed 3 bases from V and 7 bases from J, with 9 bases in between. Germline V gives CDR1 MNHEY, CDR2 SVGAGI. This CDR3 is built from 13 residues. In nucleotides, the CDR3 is TGTGCCAGCAGTTATAAAGAGGGTGAAAAACTGTTTTTT. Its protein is CASSYKEGEKLFF.

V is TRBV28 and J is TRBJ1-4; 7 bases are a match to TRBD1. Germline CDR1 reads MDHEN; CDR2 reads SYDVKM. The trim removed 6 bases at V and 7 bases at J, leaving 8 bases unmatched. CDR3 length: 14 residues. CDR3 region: CASSHDRAGEKLFF. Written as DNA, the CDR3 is TGTGCCAGCAGCCACGACAGGGCGGGTGAAAAACTGTTTTTT.

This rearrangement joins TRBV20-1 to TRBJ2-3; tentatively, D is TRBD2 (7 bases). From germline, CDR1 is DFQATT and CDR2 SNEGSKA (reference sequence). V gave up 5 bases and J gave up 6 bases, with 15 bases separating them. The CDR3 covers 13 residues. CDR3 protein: CSAPRGAGDTQYF. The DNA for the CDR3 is TGCAGTGCTCCACGGGGGGCTGGGGATACGCAGTATTTT.

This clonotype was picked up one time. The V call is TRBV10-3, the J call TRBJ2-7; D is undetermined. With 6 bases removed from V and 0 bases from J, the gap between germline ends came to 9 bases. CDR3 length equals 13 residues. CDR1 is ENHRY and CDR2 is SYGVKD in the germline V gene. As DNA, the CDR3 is TGTGCCATCAGAGCTGGGGACTCCTACGAGCAGTACGTC. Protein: CAIRAGDSYEQYV.

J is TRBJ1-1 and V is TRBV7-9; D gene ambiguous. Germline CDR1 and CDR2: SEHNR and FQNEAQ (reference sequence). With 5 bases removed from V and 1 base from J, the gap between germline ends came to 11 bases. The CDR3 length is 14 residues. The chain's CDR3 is CASSPHTANTEAFF. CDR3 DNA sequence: TGTGCCAGCAGCCCTCATACAGCGAACACTGAAGCTTTCTTT.

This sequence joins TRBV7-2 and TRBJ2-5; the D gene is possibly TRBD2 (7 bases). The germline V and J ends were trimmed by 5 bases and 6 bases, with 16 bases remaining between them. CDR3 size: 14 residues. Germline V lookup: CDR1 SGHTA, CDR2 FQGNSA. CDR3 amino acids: CASSLSGGLKTQYF. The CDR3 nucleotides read TGTGCCAGCAGCCTGTCGGGGGGCCTGAAGACCCAGTACTTC.

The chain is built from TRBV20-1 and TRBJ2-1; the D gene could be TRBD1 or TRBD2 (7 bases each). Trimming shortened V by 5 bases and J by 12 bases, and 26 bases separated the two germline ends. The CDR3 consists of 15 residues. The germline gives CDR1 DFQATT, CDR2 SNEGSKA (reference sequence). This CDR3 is CSALGEGNRGAGQFF. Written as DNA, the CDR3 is TGCAGTGCTCTAGGGGAGGGAAACAGGGGTGCAGGGCAGTTCTTC.

This CDR3 reads CASSGDYRYEQYV. CDR3 nucleotides: TGTGCCAGCTCTGGGGACTACCGCTACGAGCAGTACGTC. The J gene is TRBJ2-7, the V gene TRBV18; TRBD2 agrees at 7 bases. Germline values: CDR1 KGHSH, CDR2 LQKENI. The V gene end was trimmed by 6 bases and the J gene end by 3 bases; junction bases not matched to a gene: 5. The CDR3 has 13 amino acids.

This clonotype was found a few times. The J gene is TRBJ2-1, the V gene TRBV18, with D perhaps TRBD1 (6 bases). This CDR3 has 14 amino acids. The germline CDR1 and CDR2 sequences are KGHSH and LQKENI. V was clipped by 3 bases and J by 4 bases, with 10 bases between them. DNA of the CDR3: TGTGCCAGCTCACCTCGGACAGATTACAATGAGCAGTTCTTC. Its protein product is CASSPRTDYNEQFF.

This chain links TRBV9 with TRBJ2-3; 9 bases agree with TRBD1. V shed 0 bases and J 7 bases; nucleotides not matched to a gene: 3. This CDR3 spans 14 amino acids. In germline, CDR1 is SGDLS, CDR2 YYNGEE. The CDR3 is CASSVETGGNTQYF. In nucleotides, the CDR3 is TGTGCCAGCAGCGTAGAGACAGGGGGAAATACGCAGTATTTT.

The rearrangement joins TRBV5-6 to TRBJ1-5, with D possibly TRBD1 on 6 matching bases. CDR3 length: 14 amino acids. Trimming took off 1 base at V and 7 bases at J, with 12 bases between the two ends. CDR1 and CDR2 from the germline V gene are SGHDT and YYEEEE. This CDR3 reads CASSLKQGGQPQHF. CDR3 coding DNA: TGTGCCAGCAGCTTGAAACAGGGTGGACAGCCCCAGCATTTT.

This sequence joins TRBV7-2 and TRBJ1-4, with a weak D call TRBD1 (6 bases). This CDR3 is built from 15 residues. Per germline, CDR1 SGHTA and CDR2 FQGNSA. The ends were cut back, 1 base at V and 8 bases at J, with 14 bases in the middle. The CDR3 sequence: CASSLGGRGEEKLFF. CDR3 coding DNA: TGTGCCAGCAGCTTAGGTGGCAGGGGAGAGGAAAAACTGTTTTTT.

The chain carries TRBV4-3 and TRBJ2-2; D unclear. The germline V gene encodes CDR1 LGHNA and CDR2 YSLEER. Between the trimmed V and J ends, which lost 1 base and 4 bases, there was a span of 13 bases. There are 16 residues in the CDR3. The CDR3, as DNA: TGCGCCAGCAGCCAAGTGGGCAAAGTGGGCACCGGGGAGCTGTTTTTT. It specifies CASSQVGKVGTGELFF.

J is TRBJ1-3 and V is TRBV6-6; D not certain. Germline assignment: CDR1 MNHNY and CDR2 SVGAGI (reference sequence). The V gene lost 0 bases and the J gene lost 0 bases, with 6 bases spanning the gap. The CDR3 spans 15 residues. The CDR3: CASSYSADSGNTIYF. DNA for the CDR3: TGTGCCAGCAGTTACTCGGCAGACTCTGGAAACACCATATATTTT.

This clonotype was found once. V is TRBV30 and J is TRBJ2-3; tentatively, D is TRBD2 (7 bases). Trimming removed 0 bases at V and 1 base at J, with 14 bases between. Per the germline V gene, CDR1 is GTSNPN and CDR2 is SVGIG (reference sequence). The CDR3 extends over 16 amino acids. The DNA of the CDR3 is TGTGCCTGGAGTGTACTCGGGGGGCCAGGCACAGATACGCAGTATTTT. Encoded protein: CAWSVLGGPGTDTQYF.

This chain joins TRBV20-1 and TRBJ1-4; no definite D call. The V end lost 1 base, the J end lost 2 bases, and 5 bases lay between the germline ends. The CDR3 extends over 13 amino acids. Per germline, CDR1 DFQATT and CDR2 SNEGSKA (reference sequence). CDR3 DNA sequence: TGCAGTGCTAGAGCGGGGACTAATGAAAAACTGTTTTTT. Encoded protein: CSARAGTNEKLFF.

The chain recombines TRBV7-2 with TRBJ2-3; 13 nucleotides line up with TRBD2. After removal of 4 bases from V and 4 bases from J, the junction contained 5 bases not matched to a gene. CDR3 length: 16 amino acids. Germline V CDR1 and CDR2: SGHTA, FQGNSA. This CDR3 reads CASSWGTSGVSDTQYF. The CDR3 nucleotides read TGTGCCAGCAGCTGGGGGACTAGCGGGGTGTCAGATACGCAGTATTTT.

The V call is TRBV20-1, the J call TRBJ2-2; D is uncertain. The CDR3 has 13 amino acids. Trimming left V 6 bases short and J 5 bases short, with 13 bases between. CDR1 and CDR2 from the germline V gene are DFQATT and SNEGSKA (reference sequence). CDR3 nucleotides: TGCAGTGCGAGCCCTGGGCGGACCGGGGAGCTGTTTTTT. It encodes CSASPGRTGELFF.

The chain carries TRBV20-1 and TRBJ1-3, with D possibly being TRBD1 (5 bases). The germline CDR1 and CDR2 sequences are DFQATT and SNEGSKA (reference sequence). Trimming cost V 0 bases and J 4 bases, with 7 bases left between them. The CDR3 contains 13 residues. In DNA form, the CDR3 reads TGCAGTGCTAGAGAGACAGTAGGAAACACCATATATTTT. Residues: CSARETVGNTIYF.

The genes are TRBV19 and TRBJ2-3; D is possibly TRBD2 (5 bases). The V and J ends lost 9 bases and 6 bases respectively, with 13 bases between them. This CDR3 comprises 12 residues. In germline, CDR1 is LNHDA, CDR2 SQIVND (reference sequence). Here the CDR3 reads CASTSRVDTQYF. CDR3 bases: TGTGCCAGCACCTCGAGGGTCGATACGCAGTATTTT. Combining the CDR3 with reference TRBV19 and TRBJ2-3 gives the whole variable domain DGGITQSPKYLFRKEGQNVTLSCEQNLNHDAMYWYRQDPGQGLRLIYYSQIVNDFQKGDIAEGYSVSREKKESFPLTVTSAQKNPTAFYLCASTSRVDTQYFGPGTRLTVL.

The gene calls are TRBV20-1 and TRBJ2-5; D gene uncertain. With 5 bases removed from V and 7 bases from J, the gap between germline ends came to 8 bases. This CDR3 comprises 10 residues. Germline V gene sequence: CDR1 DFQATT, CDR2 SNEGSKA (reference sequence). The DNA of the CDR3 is TGCAGTGCTGCGCAGCTGACCCAGTACTTC. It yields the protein CSAAQLTQYF.